What follows describes a single T cell receptor beta chain. The source of the sample is a study of blood T cell repertoires in COVID-19. The data were produced by immunoSEQ multiplex PCR, yet TCRdb's version contains in-frame clones alone and is incomplete. The sample holds about 360,000 clones; 86% are singletons and the top ten take about 7.6%. The germline gives CDR1 LNHDA, CDR2 SQIVND (reference sequence). This CDR3 comprises 14 residues. Between the trimmed V and J ends, which lost 3 bases and 3 bases, there was a span of 12 bases. The chain recombines TRBV19 with TRBJ2-7; D possibly corresponds to TRBD2 (5 bases). The sequence derives from a woman aged 60 to 75 with COVID-19, enrolled during active disease. Sequencing used peripheral blood. CDR3 in amino acids: CASSMGWENYEQYF. CDR3 sequence (DNA): TGTGCCAGTAGTATGGGTTGGGAGAACTACGAGCAGTACTTC.